The clone carrying this TCR beta chain occurred once. What it binds is not known. The CDR3 covers 13 residues. V lost 6 bases, J lost 3 bases, and 12 bases lay in between. Germline V gives CDR1 MNHEY, CDR2 SMNVEV (reference sequence). The primer mix had 60 Vbeta and 13 Jbeta primers. The repertoire was sequenced with immunoSEQ multiplex PCR; TCRdb's copy has only in-frame clones and lacks some. The repertoire has under 150,000 clones, over 70% of them found once; the top ten carry just over 5%. These data belong to a study of cytomegalovirus exposure and HLA in healthy donors. Findings and limits, study-wide: TCR beta V- and J-gene trimming was later associated with a missense DCLRE1C variant. The listing of 150 to 200 TCR beta chains classed them as cytomegalovirus-associated.

The source is a male donor in good health and CMV-seronegative. The V and J genes are TRBV27 and TRBJ2-7; no definite D call. The sequencing input was PBMCs. The CDR3 region has the DNA TGTGCCAGCAGCCTGTCCCTCGGCTACGAGCAGTACTTC. Its translation is CASSLSLGYEQYF.